Detailed here is one TCR beta chain. Its target is not known. The CDR3 has 13 residues. V dropped 3 bases and J dropped 6 bases, with 8 bases sitting between them. The V gene's germline CDR1 is MNHEY and CDR2 SMNVEV (reference sequence). This sample stems from a study of T cell responses to AZD1222 COVID-19 vaccine. Broader study findings: Repertoire sampling happened only post peak T cell response. Researchers report vaccine-associated CD4 TCRs spanning spike, with dominance at 160-218 and 743-854. Among AZD1222 vaccinees, only six or seven were seropositive at baseline. Spike-specific TCR breadth and depth both grew after two AZD1222 doses.

Here immunoSEQ multiplex PCR was the method, and the copy in TCRdb shows in-frame clones only, minus some. The table has tens of thousands of clones, around 90% seen once; the top ten hold about 17%. The rearrangement links TRBV27 to TRBJ2-2; D gene ambiguous. This specimen was peripheral blood, taken 28 days after the second AZD1222 dose. The clonotype comes from an adult who received the AZD1222 COVID-19 vaccine. The CDR3 DNA reads as TGTGCCAGCAGTTTGGCCGTTTCCGGGGAGCTGTTTTTT. It codes for CASSLAVSGELFF.